This is a list of T cell receptor beta chains from one sample in a study of response to subunit inactivated influenza vaccine. MiXCR, applied by TCRdb to the RT-PCR reads, yields one record per CDR3 protein. The sample records approximately 730,000 distinct CDR3 sequences, approximately 15% being singletons. Sequencing was performed on PBMCs from blood, taken 14 days before vaccination. These receptor sequences come from a man aged 50 or older who received an inactivated influenza vaccine. Both conserved end residues are part of each CDR3. The order of the fields is J gene, clone size, V gene, D gene, CDR3 DNA, CDR3 protein. The D gene is left open where the match is weak. The size field is filled for only some rows; it gives once, few, many or a size class.

j_call: TRBJ2-3
clone_size: -
v_call: TRBV7-2
d_call: TRBD2
cdr3_nt: TGTGCCAGCAGCTTAGTCGGGACTAGCGGGGGCACAGATACGCAGTATTTT
cdr3_aa: CASSLVGTSGGTDTQYF

j_call: TRBJ2-4
clone_size: -
v_call: TRBV7-9
d_call: -
cdr3_nt: TGTGCCAGCAGCCCCCGGGAAAACATTCAGTACTTC
cdr3_aa: CASSPRENIQYF

j_call: TRBJ2-1
clone_size: few
v_call: TRBV12-3/TRBV12-4
d_call: TRBD1
cdr3_nt: TGTGCCAGCAGCGGACAGGCCAAGTACAATGAGCAGTTCTTC
cdr3_aa: CASSGQAKYNEQFF

j_call: TRBJ2-7
clone_size: many
v_call: TRBV4-1
d_call: -
cdr3_nt: TGCGCCAGCAGCCAAGTTGGCAGGGAATTATTCGAGCAGTACTTC
cdr3_aa: CASSQVGRELFEQYF

j_call: TRBJ2-4
clone_size: -
v_call: TRBV14
d_call: -
cdr3_nt: TGTGCCAGCAGCCGGCACGGCGTGGGGAATCTAGCCAAAAACATTCAGTACTTC
cdr3_aa: CASSRHGVGNLAKNIQYF

j_call: TRBJ2-3
clone_size: -
v_call: TRBV30
d_call: TRBD2
cdr3_nt: TGTGCCTGGAGTGAGGGACTAGTTCAGTATTTT
cdr3_aa: CAWSEGLVQYF

j_call: TRBJ2-7
clone_size: many
v_call: TRBV4-1
d_call: -
cdr3_nt: TGCGCCAGCAGCCTATCACTGGGTACAATAACCATTGGGTCCAACGAGCAGTACTTC
cdr3_aa: CASSLSLGTITIGSNEQYF

j_call: TRBJ1-2
clone_size: -
v_call: TRBV7-2
d_call: -
cdr3_nt: TGTGCCAGCAGCTTAGTGACGGGGAACTATGGCTACACCTTC
cdr3_aa: CASSLVTGNYGYTF

j_call: TRBJ1-3
clone_size: few
v_call: TRBV9
d_call: -
cdr3_nt: TGTGCCAGCAGCGTTCAATCGACGCTTTCTGCAAACACCATATATTTT
cdr3_aa: CASSVQSTLSANTIYF

j_call: TRBJ2-2
clone_size: -
v_call: TRBV2
d_call: -
cdr3_nt: TGTGCCAGCAGTGACTCAGGTTCGAAAGGGGAGCTGTTTTTT
cdr3_aa: CASSDSGSKGELFF

j_call: TRBJ2-2
clone_size: many
v_call: TRBV12-3/TRBV12-4
d_call: -
cdr3_nt: TGTGCCAGCACGTTGGGGGGCGGAGCGAACACCGGGGAGCTGTTTTTT
cdr3_aa: CASTLGGGANTGELFF

j_call: TRBJ2-7
clone_size: few
v_call: TRBV5-1
d_call: TRBD2
cdr3_nt: TGCGCCAGCAGCTTGACGGGGGGGCCGATTAAGCAGTACTTC
cdr3_aa: CASSLTGGPIKQYF

j_call: TRBJ2-5
clone_size: -
v_call: TRBV5-1
d_call: TRBD2
cdr3_nt: TGCGCCAGCAGCTTGGAGGTTGGGCTAGCGGGAGACCAAGAGACCCAGTACTTC
cdr3_aa: CASSLEVGLAGDQETQYF

j_call: TRBJ2-1
clone_size: -
v_call: TRBV30
d_call: TRBD2
cdr3_nt: TGTGCCTGGAGTGGGCGGGGGGGCTCCTACAATGAGCAGTTCTTC
cdr3_aa: CAWSGRGGSYNEQFF

j_call: TRBJ2-1
clone_size: -
v_call: TRBV5-1
d_call: -
cdr3_nt: TGCGCCAGCAGAGGGGGGTTAGACTACAATGAGCAGTTCTTC
cdr3_aa: CASRGGLDYNEQFF

j_call: TRBJ2-4
clone_size: -
v_call: TRBV3-1
d_call: -
cdr3_nt: TGTGCCAGCAGCCAGTGGACTGAGCAAAACATTCAGTACTTC
cdr3_aa: CASSQWTEQNIQYF

j_call: TRBJ2-3
clone_size: -
v_call: TRBV7-9
d_call: -
cdr3_nt: TGTGCCAGCAGCTATCAGGCCCGCACAGATACGCAGTATTTT
cdr3_aa: CASSYQARTDTQYF

j_call: TRBJ2-7
clone_size: -
v_call: TRBV30
d_call: -
cdr3_nt: TGTGCCTGTTTGACACCCTACGAGCAGTACTTC
cdr3_aa: CACLTPYEQYF

j_call: TRBJ1-6
clone_size: few
v_call: TRBV7-9
d_call: TRBD1
cdr3_nt: TGTGCCAGCAGCTCCGGACAGGGAGGCGATTCACCCCTCCACTTT
cdr3_aa: CASSSGQGGDSPLHF

j_call: TRBJ1-1
clone_size: -
v_call: TRBV4-1
d_call: TRBD1
cdr3_nt: TGCGCCAGCAGCCAAGGAGACAGGGGGACTGAAGCTTTCTTT
cdr3_aa: CASSQGDRGTEAFF